The subject of this entry is one T cell receptor (beta chain). Its antigen is as yet unknown. The protocol was immunoSEQ multiplex PCR, while the TCRdb copy is restricted to in-frame clones and leaves out a portion. The table has 200,000 to 250,000 clones, 80% to 90% seen once; the top ten hold around 3%. The sample originates from a study of cytomegalovirus exposure and HLA in healthy donors. In the study overall: In a later analysis, the roughly 120 validation repertoires were reported to have used the same platform as the roughly 730 first-cohort repertoires. Overall study results and limits: In vitro testing confirmed a few CMV-associated chains as specific for CMV antigens. TCR beta chains numbering about 160 were designated cytomegalovirus-associated.

The donors were members of the validation cohort, which comprised 100 to 150 subjects and was separate from the first cohort of 666 subjects. Germline V gives CDR1 SGHTA, CDR2 FQGTGA. CDR3 length: 13 amino acids. The ends were cut back, 5 bases at V and 3 bases at J, with 10 bases in the middle. The rearrangement links TRBV7-3 to TRBJ2-5, with a tentative D call TRBD2 (6 bases). Input material: PBMCs. This TCR came from a woman aged 18-29 years in good health and CMV-seronegative. The CDR3 DNA follows: TGTGCCAGCAGCCTGACTAGGGAAGAGACCCAGTACTTC. Translated, it gives CASSLTREETQYF.